The 8 T cell receptor beta chains presented below share a single source sample, sequenced in a study of blood T cell repertoires in COVID-19. The data were produced by immunoSEQ multiplex PCR, yet TCRdb's version contains in-frame clones alone and is incomplete. The top ten hold around 7.2% of the sample, which has around 100,000 clones, more than 85% seen once. The sequenced sample consisted of peripheral blood. The receptors originated from a man aged 25 to 40 in a cohort sampled during active COVID-19.

This rearrangement joins TRBV23-1 to TRBJ1-4; the match to TRBD1 covers 7 bases. TRBV23-1 is treated as an ORF (open reading frame) with a function not yet certain. This CDR3 spans 16 amino acids. Trimming removed 8 bases from V and 0 bases from J; junction bases left unmatched: 9. The chain's CDR3 is CASDNGQAATNEKLFF. CDR3 nucleotides: TGCGCCAGCGATAACGGACAGGCTGCAACTAATGAAAAACTGTTTTTT.

The chain couples TRBV6-2 or TRBV6-3 to TRBJ1-6; TRBD1 aligns across 10 bases. The V gene end was trimmed by 0 bases and the J gene end by 7 bases; junction bases not matched to a gene: 3. CDR1 and CDR2 from the germline V gene are MNHEY and SVGEGT. The CDR3 has 16 amino acids. CDR3 loop: CASSYSLGQGNSPLHF. CDR3 bases: TGTGCCAGCAGTTACTCTTTGGGACAGGGGAATTCACCCCTCCACTTT.

V and J are TRBV15 and TRBJ2-1, with 9 bases matching TRBD2. This CDR3 is 15 amino acids long. Germline CDR1 LNHNV, CDR2 YYDKDF (reference sequence). The V segment lost 3 bases and the J segment 8 bases; nucleotides outside the gene matches: 8. CDR3 residues: CATSSQLAGFDEQFF. CDR3 bases: TGTGCCACCAGCAGTCAACTAGCGGGTTTCGATGAGCAGTTCTTC.

The rearrangement joins TRBV5-1 to TRBJ2-7; TRBD1 is a possible D gene (5 bases). The germline gives CDR1 SGHRS, CDR2 YFSETQ. The ends were cut back, 0 bases at V and 4 bases at J, with 17 bases in the middle. The CDR3 has 16 amino acids. This chain's CDR3 is CASSLVVQADPYEQYF. The CDR3 bases are TGCGCCAGCAGCTTGGTAGTACAGGCGGATCCGTACGAGCAGTACTTC.

The chain is built from TRBV10-3 and TRBJ2-2, with 9 bases identical to TRBD2. Germline CDR1 is ENHRY and CDR2 is SYGVKD. J gave up 3 bases and V 10 bases, and 12 bases lay outside the gene matches. This CDR3 spans 16 amino acids. CDR3 coding DNA: TGTGCCACCAAAAGAGAAGCGGGGGGTGACACCGGGGAGCTGTTTTTT. As protein: CATKREAGGDTGELFF.

This rearrangement joins TRBV6-1 to TRBJ1-5, with D perhaps matching TRBD1 (6 bases). The CDR3 is 17 residues long. Germline assignment: CDR1 MNHNS and CDR2 SASEGT. V was clipped by 2 bases and J by 1 base, with 15 bases between them. DNA of the CDR3: TGTGCCAGCAGTGAAAGTAGGCAGGGGAAAAGCAATCAGCCCCAGCATTTT. Its protein product is CASSESRQGKSNQPQHF.

CDR3 coding DNA: TGTGCCAGCACACAACCGGGACAGAGTTATGGCTACACCTTC. Translation gives CASTQPGQSYGYTF. The genes are TRBV2 and TRBJ1-2; 7 bases align to TRBD1. The CDR3 totals 14 residues. With V trimmed by 7 bases and J by 5 bases, 10 bases remained unmatched. The germline CDR1 and CDR2 sequences are SNHLY and FYNNEI.

The chain joins TRBV6-5 to TRBJ2-7, with TRBD2 matching over 12 bases. This CDR3 has 15 amino acids. Unmatched junction bases numbered 9, after V lost 4 bases and J lost 8 bases. The germline gives CDR1 MNHEY, CDR2 SVGAGI. The CDR3: CASSSTSGGHYQQYF. CDR3 nucleotides: TGTGCCAGCAGTTCCACTAGCGGGGGGCACTATCAGCAGTACTTC.